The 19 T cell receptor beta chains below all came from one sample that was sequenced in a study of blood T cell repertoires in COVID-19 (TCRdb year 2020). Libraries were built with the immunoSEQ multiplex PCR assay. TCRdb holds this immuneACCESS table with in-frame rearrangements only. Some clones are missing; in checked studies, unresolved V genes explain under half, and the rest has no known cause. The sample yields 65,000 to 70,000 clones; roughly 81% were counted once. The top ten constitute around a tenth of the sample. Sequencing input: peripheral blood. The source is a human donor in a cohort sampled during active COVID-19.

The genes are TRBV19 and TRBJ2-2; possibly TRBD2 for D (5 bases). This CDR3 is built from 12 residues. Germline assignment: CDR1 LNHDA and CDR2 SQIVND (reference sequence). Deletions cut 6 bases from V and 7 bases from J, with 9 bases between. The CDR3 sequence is CASRGRIGELFF. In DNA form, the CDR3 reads TGTGCCAGTAGGGGGAGAATCGGGGAGCTGTTTTTT.

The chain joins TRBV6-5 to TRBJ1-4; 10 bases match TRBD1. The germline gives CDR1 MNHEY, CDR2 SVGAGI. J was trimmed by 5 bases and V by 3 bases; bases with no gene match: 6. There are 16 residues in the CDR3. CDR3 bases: TGTGCCAGCAGTTATGGGGGGACAGGGGCGAATGAAAAACTGTTTTTT. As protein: CASSYGGTGANEKLFF.

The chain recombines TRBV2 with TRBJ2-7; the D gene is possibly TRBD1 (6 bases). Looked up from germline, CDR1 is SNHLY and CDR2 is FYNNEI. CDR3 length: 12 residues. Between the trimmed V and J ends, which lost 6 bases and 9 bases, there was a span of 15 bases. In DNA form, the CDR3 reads TGTGCCAGCAGCATGGACAGAAAGGGGCAGTACTTC. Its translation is CASSMDRKGQYF. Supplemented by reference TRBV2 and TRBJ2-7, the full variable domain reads EPEVTQTPSHQVTQMGQEVILRCVPISNHLYFYWYRQILGQKVEFLVSFYNNEISEKSEIFDDQFSVERPDGSNFTLKIRSTKLEDSAMYFCASSMDRKGQYFGPGTRLTVT.

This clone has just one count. The CDR3 DNA reads TGCGCCAGCAGCCAAGATCGAGCAGGGTCCGGTGGCTACACCTTC. Translated: CASSQDRAGSGGYTF. The V call is TRBV4-3, the J call TRBJ1-2; D may be TRBD1 (5 bases). V lost 0 bases, J lost 7 bases, and 15 bases lay in between. The CDR3 contains 15 residues. Germline CDR1 reads LGHNA; CDR2 reads YSLEER.

The CDR3 DNA follows: TGCGCCAGCAGCACTACGACTAGCGGGAGTCTTTACAATGAGCAGTTCTTC. Translation: CASSTTTSGSLYNEQFF. This sequence joins TRBV5-1 and TRBJ2-1, with 12 nucleotides matching TRBD2. Germline values: CDR1 SGHRS, CDR2 YFSETQ. The CDR3 has 17 residues. Losses at the gene ends were 4 bases for V and 4 bases for J; bases not matched to a gene: 9.

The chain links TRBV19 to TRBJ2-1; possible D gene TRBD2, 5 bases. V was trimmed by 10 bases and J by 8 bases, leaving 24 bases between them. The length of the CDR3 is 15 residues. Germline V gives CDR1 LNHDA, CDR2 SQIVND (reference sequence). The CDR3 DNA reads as TGTGCCACCCTTCGTCCCGGGAACCTCGGCTATGAGCAGTTCTTC. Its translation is CATLRPGNLGYEQFF.

The CDR3 region is CASSYSMGGLVDTIYF. Here the CDR3 DNA reads TGTGCCAGCAGTTACTCGATGGGGGGGTTGGTGGACACCATATATTTT. V is TRBV6-5 and J is TRBJ1-3; D perhaps matches TRBD1 (5 bases). The CDR3 loop spans 16 amino acids. With 0 bases removed from V and 8 bases from J, the gap between germline ends came to 17 bases. The V gene's germline CDR1 is MNHEY and CDR2 SVGAGI.

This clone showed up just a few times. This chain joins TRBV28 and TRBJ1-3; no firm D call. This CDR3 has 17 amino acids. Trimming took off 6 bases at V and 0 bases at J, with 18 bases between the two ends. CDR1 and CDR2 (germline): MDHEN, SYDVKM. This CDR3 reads CASSPTTVKSSGNTIYF. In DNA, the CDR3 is TGTGCCAGCAGCCCCACGACTGTTAAATCCTCTGGAAACACCATATATTTT.

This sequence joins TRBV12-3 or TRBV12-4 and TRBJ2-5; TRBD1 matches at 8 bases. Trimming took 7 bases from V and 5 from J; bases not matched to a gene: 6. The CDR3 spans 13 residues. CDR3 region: CASTPTGEETQYF. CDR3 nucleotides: TGTGCCAGCACCCCGACAGGGGAGGAGACCCAGTACTTC.

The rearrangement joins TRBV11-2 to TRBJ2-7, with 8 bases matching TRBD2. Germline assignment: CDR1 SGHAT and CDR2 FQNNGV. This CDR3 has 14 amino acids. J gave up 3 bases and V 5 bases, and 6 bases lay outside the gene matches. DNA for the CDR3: TGTGCCAGCAGCCCTTGGCGGGAGGACTACGAGCAGTACTTC. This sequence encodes CASSPWREDYEQYF.

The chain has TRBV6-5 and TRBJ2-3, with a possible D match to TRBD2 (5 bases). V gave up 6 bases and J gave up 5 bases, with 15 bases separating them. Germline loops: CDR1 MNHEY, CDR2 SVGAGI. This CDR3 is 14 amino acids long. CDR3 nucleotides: TGTGCCAGCAGCAATAATCGCCGGGGAGATACGCAGTATTTT. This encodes CASSNNRRGDTQYF.

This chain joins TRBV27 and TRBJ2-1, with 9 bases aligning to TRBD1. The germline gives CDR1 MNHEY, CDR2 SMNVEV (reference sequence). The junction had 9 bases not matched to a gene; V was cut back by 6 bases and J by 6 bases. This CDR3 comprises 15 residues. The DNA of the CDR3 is TGTGCCAGCAGAAACCCGGGACAGGGTACCAATGAGCAGTTCTTC. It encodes CASRNPGQGTNEQFF.

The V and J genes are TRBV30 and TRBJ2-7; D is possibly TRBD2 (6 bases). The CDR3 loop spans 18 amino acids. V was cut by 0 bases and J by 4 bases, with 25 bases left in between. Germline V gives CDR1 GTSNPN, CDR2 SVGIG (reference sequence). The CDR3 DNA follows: TGTGCCTGGAGTGTACCCTTTAGATTGGGGGGAGGAAAATACGAGCAGTACTTC. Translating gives CAWSVPFRLGGGKYEQYF.

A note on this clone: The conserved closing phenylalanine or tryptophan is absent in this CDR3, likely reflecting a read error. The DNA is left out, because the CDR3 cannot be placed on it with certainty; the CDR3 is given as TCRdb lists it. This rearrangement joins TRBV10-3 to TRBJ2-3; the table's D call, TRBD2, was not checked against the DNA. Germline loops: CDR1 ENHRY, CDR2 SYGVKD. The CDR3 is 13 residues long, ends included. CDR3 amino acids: CAISERTSGEPSV.

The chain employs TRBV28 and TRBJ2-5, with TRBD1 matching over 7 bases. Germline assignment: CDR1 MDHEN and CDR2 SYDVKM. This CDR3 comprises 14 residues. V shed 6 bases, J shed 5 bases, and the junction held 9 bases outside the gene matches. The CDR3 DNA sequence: TGTGCCAGCAGCCAAGACAGGGAGTGGGAGACCCAGTACTTC. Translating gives CASSQDREWETQYF.

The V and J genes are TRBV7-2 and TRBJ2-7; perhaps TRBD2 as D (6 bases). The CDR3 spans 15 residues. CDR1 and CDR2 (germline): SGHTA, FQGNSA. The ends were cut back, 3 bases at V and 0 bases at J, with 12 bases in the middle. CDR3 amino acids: CASSLFSGVSYEQYF. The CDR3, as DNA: TGTGCCAGCAGCTTGTTTAGCGGCGTCTCCTACGAGCAGTACTTC.

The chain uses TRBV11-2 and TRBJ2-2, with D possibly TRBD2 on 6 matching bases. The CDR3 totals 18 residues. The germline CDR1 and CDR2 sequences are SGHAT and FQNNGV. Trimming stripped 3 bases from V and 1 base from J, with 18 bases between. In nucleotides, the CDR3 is TGTGCCAGCAGCTTCCCCCAGGGTCGGGAGTGGAACACCGGGGAGCTGTTTTTT. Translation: CASSFPQGREWNTGELFF.

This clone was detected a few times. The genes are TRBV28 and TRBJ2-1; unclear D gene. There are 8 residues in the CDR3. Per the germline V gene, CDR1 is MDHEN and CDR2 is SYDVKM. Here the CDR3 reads CPESEQFF. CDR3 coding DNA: TGTCCTGAGTCTGAGCAGTTCTTC.

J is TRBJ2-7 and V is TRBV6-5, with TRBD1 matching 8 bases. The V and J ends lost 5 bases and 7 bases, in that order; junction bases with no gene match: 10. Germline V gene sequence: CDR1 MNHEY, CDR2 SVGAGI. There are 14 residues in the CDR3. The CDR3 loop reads CASSRGQGESEQYF. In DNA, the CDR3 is TGTGCCAGCAGTCGTGGACAGGGAGAGTCGGAGCAGTACTTC.